These 8 T cell receptor beta chains came from one sample sequenced in a study of blood T cells in healthy people across ages (dated by TCRdb to the mid-2010s). The protocol used for the library was 5' RACE. The sequencing machine was an Illumina HiSeq 2500. A second 7 to 11 cycle PCR used a sample-barcoded 5' primer and a J-beta primer mix. TCRdb ran its own pipeline on the public reads, namely fastp trimming at Q25 and MiXCR clone calling, and kept in-frame beta chains. Duplicate CDR3 protein sequences are folded into a single record with the most common DNA and genes. This sample is represented by 1.5 million or so distinct CDR3 sequences; approximately 40% of them were singletons. The top ten clonotypes cover roughly 8.2% of the sample. Source material: blood. These receptors came from a woman aged 18 to 35 in good health.

This clonotype has just a few counts. This chain joins TRBV7-9 and TRBJ1-1; D remains ambiguous. CDR1 and CDR2 from the germline V gene are SEHNR and FQNEAQ (reference sequence). This CDR3 has 11 residues. Between the trimmed V and J ends, which lost 2 bases and 10 bases, there was a span of 8 bases. The CDR3 reads CASSLSMGAFF. The CDR3 DNA reads TGTGCCAGCAGCTTATCGATGGGAGCTTTCTTT. The whole variable domain, filled in from reference TRBV7-9 and TRBJ1-1, reads DTGVSQNPRHKITKRGQNVTFRCDPISEHNRLYWYRQTLGQGPEFLTYFQNEAQLEKSRLLSDRFSAERPKGSFSTLEIQRTEQGDSAMYLCASSLSMGAFFGQGTRLTVV.

The J gene is TRBJ1-2, the V gene TRBV29-1; 7 bases line up with TRBD1. V was clipped by 7 bases and J by 2 bases; unmatched bases: 16. The CDR3 has 16 residues. Germline V gene lookup returns CDR1 SQVTM and CDR2 ANQGSEA. The DNA of the CDR3 is TGCAGCGCCGGCGGCCTTGACAGGGAAAGAAACTATGGCTACACCTTC. It is translated as CSAGGLDRERNYGYTF.

The chain employs TRBV20-1 and TRBJ1-5; D remains ambiguous. V was cut by 4 bases and J by 4 bases, with 8 bases left in between. Looked up from germline, CDR1 is DFQATT and CDR2 is SNEGSKA (reference sequence). The CDR3 extends over 12 amino acids. The CDR3 sequence: CSAIKQNQPQHF. DNA of the CDR3: TGCAGTGCTATTAAACAGAATCAGCCCCAGCATTTT.

CDR3 coding DNA: TGTGCCAGCAGGGTTGACCAGGTGACCTTGAACACTGAAGCTTTCTTT. Translated: CASRVDQVTLNTEAFF. The chain uses TRBV2 and TRBJ1-1; D not certain. The germline gives CDR1 SNHLY, CDR2 FYNNEI. V lost 6 bases and J 0 bases, leaving 17 bases between the germline ends. This CDR3 comprises 16 residues. Supplemented by reference TRBV2 and TRBJ1-1, the full variable domain reads EPEVTQTPSHQVTQMGQEVILRCVPISNHLYFYWYRQILGQKVEFLVSFYNNEISEKSEIFDDQFSVERPDGSNFTLKIRSTKLEDSAMYFCASRVDQVTLNTEAFFGQGTRLTVV.

The chain recombines TRBV18 with TRBJ2-1, with 14 bases identical to TRBD2. The V gene end was trimmed by 8 bases and the J gene end by 4 bases; junction bases not matched to a gene: 7. The CDR3 spans 16 residues. CDR1 is KGHSH, CDR2 LQKENI, per germline. CDR3 in DNA: TGTGCCAGCACGTGGACTAGCGGGGGGCAATACAATGAGCAGTTCTTC. This gives the protein CASTWTSGGQYNEQFF.

The J gene is TRBJ1-2, the V gene TRBV12-3 or TRBV12-4; D uncertain. CDR3 size: 14 residues. Trimming removed 5 bases from V and 12 bases from J, with 22 bases in between. This CDR3 is CASSPAGGVKGHTF. The CDR3 nucleotides are TGTGCCAGCAGTCCGGCCGGTGGGGTGAAGGGCCACACCTTC.

The sample holds many counts of this clonotype. This chain joins TRBV5-1 and TRBJ2-7; D is ambiguous. Trimming took off 2 bases at V and 1 base at J, with 10 bases between the two ends. CDR3 length equals 14 residues. The germline gives CDR1 SGHRS, CDR2 YFSETQ. The CDR3 here is CASSLEGPSYEQYF. The CDR3 DNA sequence: TGCGCCAGCAGCTTAGAAGGGCCTTCCTACGAGCAGTACTTC.

The rearrangement joins TRBV10-3 to TRBJ2-7, with D possibly matching TRBD1 (6 bases). V was pared by 3 bases and J by 8 bases, with 17 bases between. Per germline, CDR1 ENHRY and CDR2 SYGVKD. The CDR3 consists of 14 residues. For the CDR3, the DNA is TGTGCCATCAGTGAAGAAGGGGGAATTCGCAAGCAGTACTTC. Residues: CAISEEGGIRKQYF.